The sequence of this T cell receptor (beta chain) was determined in a study of T cells after yellow fever vaccination. TCRdb fed the 5' RACE reads into MiXCR, producing one record per CDR3 protein. The data show about 500,000 distinct CDR3 sequences, approximately 16% seen once. Germline lookup yields CDR1 LGHNA and CDR2 YSLEER. This CDR3 spans 16 amino acids. With V trimmed by 0 bases and J by 6 bases, 7 bases remained unmatched. The chain combines TRBV4-3 with TRBJ1-4; 7 bases map to TRBD1. This material consisted of PBMCs, taken 4 to 5 days after the first yellow fever vaccination. This receptor was obtained from a man aged 18 to 29 who received the YFV17D yellow fever vaccine. This CDR3 reads CASSQERDRAYEKLFF. For the CDR3, the DNA is TGCGCCAGCAGCCAAGAACGAGACAGGGCATATGAAAAACTGTTTTTT.